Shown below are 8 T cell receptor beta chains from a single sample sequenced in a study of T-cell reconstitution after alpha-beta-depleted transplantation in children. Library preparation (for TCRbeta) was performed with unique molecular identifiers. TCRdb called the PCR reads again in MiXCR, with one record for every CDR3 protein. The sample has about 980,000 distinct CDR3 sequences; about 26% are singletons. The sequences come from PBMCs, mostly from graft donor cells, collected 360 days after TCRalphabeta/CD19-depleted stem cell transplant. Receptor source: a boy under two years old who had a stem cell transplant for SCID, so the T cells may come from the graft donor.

The CDR3 reads CASRLRRGGSYEQYF. Here the CDR3 DNA reads TGTGCCAGCAGATTGCGGCGGGGGGGCTCCTACGAGCAGTACTTC. J is TRBJ2-7 and V is TRBV12-3 or TRBV12-4, with TRBD2 matching 9 bases. V was clipped by 6 bases and J by 0 bases; unmatched bases: 6. The CDR3 covers 15 residues.

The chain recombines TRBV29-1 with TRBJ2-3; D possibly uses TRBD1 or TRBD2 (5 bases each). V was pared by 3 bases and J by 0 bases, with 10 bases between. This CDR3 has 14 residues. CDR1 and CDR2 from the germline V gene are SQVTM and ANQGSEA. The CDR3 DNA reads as TGCAGCGTTGATCTCGGGGCTAGCACAGATACGCAGTATTTT. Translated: CSVDLGASTDTQYF.

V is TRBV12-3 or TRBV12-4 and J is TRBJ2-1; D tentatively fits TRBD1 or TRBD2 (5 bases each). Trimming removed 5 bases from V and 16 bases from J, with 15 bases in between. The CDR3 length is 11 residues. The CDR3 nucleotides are TGTGCCAGCAGTCTCGGGACCGACCGTTTCTTC. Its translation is CASSLGTDRFF.

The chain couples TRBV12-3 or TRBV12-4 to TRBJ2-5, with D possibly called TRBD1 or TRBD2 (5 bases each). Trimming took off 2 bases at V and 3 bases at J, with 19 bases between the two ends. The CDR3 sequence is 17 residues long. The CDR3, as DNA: TGTGCCAGCAGTTTAAATAAGGGGAGTGTGACAGAAGAGACCCAGTACTTC. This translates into CASSLNKGSVTEETQYF.

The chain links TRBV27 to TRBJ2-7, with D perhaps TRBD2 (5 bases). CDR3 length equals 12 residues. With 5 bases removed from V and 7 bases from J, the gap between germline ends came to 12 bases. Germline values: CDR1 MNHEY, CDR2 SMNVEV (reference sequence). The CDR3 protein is CASSQDGVEQYF. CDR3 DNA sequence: TGTGCCAGCAGTCAGGACGGGGTTGAGCAGTACTTC.

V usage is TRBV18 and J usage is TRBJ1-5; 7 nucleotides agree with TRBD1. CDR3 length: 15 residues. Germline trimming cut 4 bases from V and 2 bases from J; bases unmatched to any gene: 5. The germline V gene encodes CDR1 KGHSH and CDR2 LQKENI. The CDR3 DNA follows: TGTGCCAGCTCACTAGACAGGGAACGCAATCAGCCCCAGCATTTT. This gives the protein CASSLDRERNQPQHF.

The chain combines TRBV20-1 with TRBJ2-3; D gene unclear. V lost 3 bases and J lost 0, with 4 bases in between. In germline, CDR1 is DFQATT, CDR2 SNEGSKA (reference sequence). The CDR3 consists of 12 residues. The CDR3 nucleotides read TGCAGTGCTAGTTTCAGCACAGATACGCAGTATTTT. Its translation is CSASFSTDTQYF.

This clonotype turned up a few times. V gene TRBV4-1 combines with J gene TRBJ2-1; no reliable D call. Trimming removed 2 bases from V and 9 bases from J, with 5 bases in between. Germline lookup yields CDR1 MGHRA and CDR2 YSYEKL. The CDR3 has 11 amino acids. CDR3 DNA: TGCGCCAGCAGCCAATTCAGTGAGCAGTTCTTC. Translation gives CASSQFSEQFF.